The clone carrying this T cell receptor beta chain was observed a single time. Study processing details: Scientists estimated how many nucleated cells there were by amplifying reference gene primers. Assay: immunoSEQ multiplex PCR; the TCRdb copy retains only in-frame clones and omits some. For V, J and clone size, that table is used; D and trimming come from the DNA. The sample includes some 52,000 clones, under 90% of them seen just once. These data originate in a study of blood T cell repertoires in COVID-19. Study as a whole: Specimens from acute and convalescent COVID-19 originated in the United States, Italy and Spain. T cells, B-cell-depleted T cells, or PBMCs supplied cDNA or gDNA.

Germline-derived CDR1 and CDR2 are MNHEY and SVGAGI. The junction had 10 bases not matched to a gene; V was cut back by 7 bases and J by 7 bases. This CDR3 has 15 residues. Specimen: peripheral blood. This clonotype originated in a human donor in a cohort sampled during active COVID-19. The V gene is TRBV6-5, the J gene TRBJ2-1; 10 bases are a match to TRBD1. The CDR3 nucleotides read TGTGCCAGCACTCAAGGGACAGGGGCGTGGAATGAGCAGTTCTTC. Translated: CASTQGTGAWNEQFF.